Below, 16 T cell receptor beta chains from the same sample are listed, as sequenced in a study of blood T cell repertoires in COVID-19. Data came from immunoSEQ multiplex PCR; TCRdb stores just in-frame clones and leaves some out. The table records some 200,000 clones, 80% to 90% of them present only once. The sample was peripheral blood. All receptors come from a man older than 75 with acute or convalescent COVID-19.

CDR3 in DNA: TGTGCCAGTAGGATGGGACAGGCTAGCACAGATACGCAGTATTTT. It yields the protein CASRMGQASTDTQYF. The chain joins TRBV19 to TRBJ2-3, with 8 bases that match TRBD1. Germline V gene lookup returns CDR1 LNHDA and CDR2 SQIVND (reference sequence). With 6 bases clipped from V and 0 bases from J, the junction kept 5 bases outside the gene matches. CDR3 size: 15 residues.

CDR3 sequence: CATSDQGPQETQYF. The CDR3 nucleotides are TGTGCCACCAGTGATCAGGGGCCCCAAGAGACCCAGTACTTC. The chain is built from TRBV24-1 and TRBJ2-5; TRBD1 is a possible D gene (6 bases). This CDR3 comprises 14 residues. The V and J ends lost 3 bases and 1 base respectively, with 8 bases between them. In germline, CDR1 is KGHDR, CDR2 SFDVKD.

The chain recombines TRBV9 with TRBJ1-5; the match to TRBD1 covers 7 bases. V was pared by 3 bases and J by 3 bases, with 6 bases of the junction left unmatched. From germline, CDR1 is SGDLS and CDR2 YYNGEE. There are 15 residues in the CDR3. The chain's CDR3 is CASSGTGTDNQPQHF. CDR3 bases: TGTGCCAGCAGCGGAACTGGGACAGACAATCAGCCCCAGCATTTT. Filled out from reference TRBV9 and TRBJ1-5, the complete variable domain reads DSGVTQTPKHLITATGQRVTLRCSPRSGDLSVYWYQQSLDQGLQFLIQYYNGEERAKGNILERFSAQQFPDLHSELNLSSLELGDSALYFCASSGTGTDNQPQHFGDGTRLSIL.

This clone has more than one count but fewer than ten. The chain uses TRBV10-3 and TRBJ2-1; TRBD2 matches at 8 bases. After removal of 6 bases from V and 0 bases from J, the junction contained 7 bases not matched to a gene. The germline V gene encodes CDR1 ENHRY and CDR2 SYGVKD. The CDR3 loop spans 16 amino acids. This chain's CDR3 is CAIRRDSGTSYNEQFF. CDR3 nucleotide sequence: TGTGCCATCAGGAGGGATAGCGGGACCTCCTACAATGAGCAGTTCTTC.

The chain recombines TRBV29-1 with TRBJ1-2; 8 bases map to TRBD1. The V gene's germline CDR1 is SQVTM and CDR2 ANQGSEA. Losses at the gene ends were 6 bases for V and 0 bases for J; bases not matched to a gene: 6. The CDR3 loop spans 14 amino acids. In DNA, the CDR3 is TGCAGCGTCCGGGGACAGGCCGCTAACTATGGCTACACCTTC. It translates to CSVRGQAANYGYTF.

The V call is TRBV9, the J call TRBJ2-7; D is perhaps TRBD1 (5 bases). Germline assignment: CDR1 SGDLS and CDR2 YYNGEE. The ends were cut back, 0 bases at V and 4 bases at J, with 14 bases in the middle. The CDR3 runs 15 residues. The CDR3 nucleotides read TGTGCCAGCAGCGTAGCCCCAGGGCTGTGGTACGAGCAGTACTTC. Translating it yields CASSVAPGLWYEQYF.

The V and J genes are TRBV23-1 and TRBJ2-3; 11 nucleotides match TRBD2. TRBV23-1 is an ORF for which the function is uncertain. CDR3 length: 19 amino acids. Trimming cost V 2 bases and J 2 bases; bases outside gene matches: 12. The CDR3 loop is CASSQNRTSGRRDTDTQYF. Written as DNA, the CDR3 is TGCGCCAGCAGTCAAAACCGCACTAGCGGGAGACGAGACACAGATACGCAGTATTTT.

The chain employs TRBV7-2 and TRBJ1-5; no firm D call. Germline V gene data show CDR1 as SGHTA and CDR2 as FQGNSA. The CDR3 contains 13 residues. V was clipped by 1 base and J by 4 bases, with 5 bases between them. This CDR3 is CASSLVQNQPQHF. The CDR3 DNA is TGTGCCAGCAGCTTAGTACAGAATCAGCCCCAGCATTTT.

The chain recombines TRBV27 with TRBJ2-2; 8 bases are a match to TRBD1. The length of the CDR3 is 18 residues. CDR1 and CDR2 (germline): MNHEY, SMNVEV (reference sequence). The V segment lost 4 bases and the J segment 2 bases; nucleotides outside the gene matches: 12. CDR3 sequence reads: CASSSRQGPSFNTGELFF. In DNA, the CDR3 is TGTGCCAGCAGTTCGCGACAGGGGCCGAGCTTTAACACCGGGGAGCTGTTTTTT.

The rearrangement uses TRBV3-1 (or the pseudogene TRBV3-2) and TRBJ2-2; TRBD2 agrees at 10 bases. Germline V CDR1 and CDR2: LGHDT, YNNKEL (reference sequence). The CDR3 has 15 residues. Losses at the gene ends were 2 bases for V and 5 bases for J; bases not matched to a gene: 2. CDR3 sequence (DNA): TGTGCCAGCAGCCAACTAGCGGGAGTAACCGGGGAGCTGTTTTTT. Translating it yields CASSQLAGVTGELFF.

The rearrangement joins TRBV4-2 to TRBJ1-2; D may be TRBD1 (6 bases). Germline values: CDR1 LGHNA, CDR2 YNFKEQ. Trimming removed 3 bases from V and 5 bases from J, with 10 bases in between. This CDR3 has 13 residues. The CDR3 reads CASSQGQNYGYTF. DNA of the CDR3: TGTGCCAGCAGCCAGGGACAAAATTATGGCTACACCTTC.

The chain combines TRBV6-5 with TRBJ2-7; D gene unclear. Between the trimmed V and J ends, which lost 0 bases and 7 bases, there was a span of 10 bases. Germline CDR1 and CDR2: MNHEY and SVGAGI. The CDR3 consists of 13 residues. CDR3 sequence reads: CASSYSFLREQYF. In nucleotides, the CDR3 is TGTGCCAGCAGTTACTCCTTCCTACGTGAGCAGTACTTC.

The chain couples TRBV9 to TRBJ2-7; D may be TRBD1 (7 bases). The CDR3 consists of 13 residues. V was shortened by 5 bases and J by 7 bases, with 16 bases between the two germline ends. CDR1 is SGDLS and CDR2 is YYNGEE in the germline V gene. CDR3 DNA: TGTGCCAGCAGTGATTGGACAGGAGGGGAGCAGTACTTC. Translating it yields CASSDWTGGEQYF.

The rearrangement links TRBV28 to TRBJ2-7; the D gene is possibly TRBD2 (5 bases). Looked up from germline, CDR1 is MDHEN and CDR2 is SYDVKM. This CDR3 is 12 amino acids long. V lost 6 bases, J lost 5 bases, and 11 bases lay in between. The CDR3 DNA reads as TGTGCCAGCAGGACCCAGCGGAACGAGCAGTACTTC. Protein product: CASRTQRNEQYF.

CDR3 DNA sequence: TGTGCCAGCTCCGACAGGACCTTATCTAACGGTGGCTACACCTTC. Translated, it gives CASSDRTLSNGGYTF. V gene TRBV7-2 combines with J gene TRBJ1-2; possibly TRBD1 for D (6 bases). This CDR3 contains 15 residues. V was shortened by 8 bases and J by 7 bases, with 23 bases between the two germline ends. Germline CDR1 is SGHTA and CDR2 is FQGNSA.

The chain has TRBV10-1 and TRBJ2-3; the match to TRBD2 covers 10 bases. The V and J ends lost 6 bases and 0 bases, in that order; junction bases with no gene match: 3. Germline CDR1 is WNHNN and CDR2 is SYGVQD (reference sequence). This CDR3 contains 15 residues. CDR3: CASRASGSSTDTQYF. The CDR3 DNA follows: TGCGCCAGCAGGGCTAGCGGGAGTAGCACAGATACGCAGTATTTT.